The source of this T cell receptor beta chain is a study of blood T cell repertoires in COVID-19. Background on the study: From T cells, B-cell-depleted T cells, or PBMCs came the material, which was cDNA or gDNA.

Assay: immunoSEQ multiplex PCR; the TCRdb copy retains only in-frame clones and omits some. Altogether fewer than 80,000 clones are present, 80% to 95% being singletons, with the ten largest covering around 6%. The CDR3 has 13 residues. V gave up 4 bases and J gave up 10 bases, with 16 bases separating them. Looked up from germline, CDR1 is GTSNPN and CDR2 is SVGIG (reference sequence). This chain connects TRBV30 to TRBJ1-4, with D possibly being TRBD1 (5 bases). This TCR came from a human donor in a cohort sampled during active COVID-19. Sequencing used peripheral blood. The CDR3: CAWKPGLEGKLFF. In DNA form, the CDR3 reads TGTGCCTGGAAGCCAGGGCTGGAAGGAAAACTGTTTTTT. Variable domain in full (rest from reference TRBV30 and TRBJ1-4): SQTIHQWPATLVQPVGSPLSLECTVEGTSNPNLYWYRQAAGRGLQLLFYSVGIGQISSEVPQNLSASRPQDRQFILSSKKLLLSDSGFYLCAWKPGLEGKLFFGSGTQLSVL.